The entry below describes one TCR beta chain. The CDR3 is made up of 15 amino acids. Germline CDR1 reads SGHDT; CDR2 reads YYEEEE. J lost 3 bases, V lost 4 bases, and 7 bases had no gene match. This sample is drawn from a study of radiotherapy plus CTLA-4 blockade in lung cancer. Only in-frame clones appear in the TCRdb table, and some are missing; sequencing was by immunoSEQ multiplex PCR. The sample lists roughly 120,000 clones, around 84% occurring once. The TCR sequence derives from a human donor with non-small cell lung cancer that progressed on radiotherapy plus ipilimumab. Some clones in this sample may be carry-over from other donors' samples. The sample was peripheral blood, taken from a patient treated with radiotherapy plus ipilimumab. The chain joins TRBV5-6 to TRBJ1-2; TRBD1 agrees at 9 bases. The CDR3 region is CASSTQGAFYYGYTF. The CDR3 DNA reads TGTGCCAGCAGCACACAGGGGGCCTTTTACTATGGCTACACCTTC.